The TCR beta chain described here comes from a study of T cell changes during pregnancy in multiple sclerosis. The junction had 3 bases not matched to a gene; V was cut back by 3 bases and J by 0 bases. Per the germline V gene, CDR1 is MDHEN and CDR2 is SYDVKM. The CDR3 has 15 amino acids. Generated by immunoSEQ multiplex PCR, the TCRdb table keeps only in-frame clones and is missing some. The table includes some 110,000 clones, roughly 90% detected once. The chain carries TRBV28 and TRBJ1-1, with 8 bases lining up with TRBD1. The source is a female donor with multiple sclerosis, enrolled in a pregnancy study. Sequenced here: peripheral blood, sampled after pregnancy. The CDR3 coding sequence is TGTGCCAGCAGTTTCGGACAGGGAGTGAACACTGAAGCTTTCTTT. Protein sequence: CASSFGQGVNTEAFF.